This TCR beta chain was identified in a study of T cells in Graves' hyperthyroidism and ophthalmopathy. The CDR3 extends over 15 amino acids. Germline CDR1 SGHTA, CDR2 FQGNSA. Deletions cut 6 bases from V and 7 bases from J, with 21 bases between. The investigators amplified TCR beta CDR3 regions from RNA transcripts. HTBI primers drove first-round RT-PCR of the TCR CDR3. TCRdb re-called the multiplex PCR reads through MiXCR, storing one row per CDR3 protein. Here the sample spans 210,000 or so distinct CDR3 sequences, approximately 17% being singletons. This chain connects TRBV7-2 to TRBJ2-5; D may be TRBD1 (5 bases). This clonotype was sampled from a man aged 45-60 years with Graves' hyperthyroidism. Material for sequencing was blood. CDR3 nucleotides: TGTGCCAGCAGTTTCCGGACCTTGCCCACAGGGACCCAGTACTTC. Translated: CASSFRTLPTGTQYF.